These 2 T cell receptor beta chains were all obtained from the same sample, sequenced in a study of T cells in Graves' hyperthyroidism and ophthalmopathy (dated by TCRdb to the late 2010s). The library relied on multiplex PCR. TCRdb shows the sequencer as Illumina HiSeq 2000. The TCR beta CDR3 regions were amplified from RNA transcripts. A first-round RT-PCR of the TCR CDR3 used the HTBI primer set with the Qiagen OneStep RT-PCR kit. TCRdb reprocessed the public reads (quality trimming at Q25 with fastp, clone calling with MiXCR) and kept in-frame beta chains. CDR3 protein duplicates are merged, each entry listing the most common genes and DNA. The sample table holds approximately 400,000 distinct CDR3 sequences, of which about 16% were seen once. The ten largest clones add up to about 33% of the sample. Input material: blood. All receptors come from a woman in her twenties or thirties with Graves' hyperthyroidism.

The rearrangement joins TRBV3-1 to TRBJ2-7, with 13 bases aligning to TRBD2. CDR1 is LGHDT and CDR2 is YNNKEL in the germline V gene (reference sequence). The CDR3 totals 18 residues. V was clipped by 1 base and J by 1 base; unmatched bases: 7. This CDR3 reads CASSQVGAGLAGSYEQYF. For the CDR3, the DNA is TGTGCCAGCAGCCAAGTGGGGGCGGGACTAGCGGGATCCTACGAGCAGTACTTC.

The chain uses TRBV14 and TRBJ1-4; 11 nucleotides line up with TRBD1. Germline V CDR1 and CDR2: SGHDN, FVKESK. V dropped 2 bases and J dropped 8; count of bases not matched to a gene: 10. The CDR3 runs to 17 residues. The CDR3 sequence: CASSQKIGQGAWEKLFF. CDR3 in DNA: TGTGCCAGCAGCCAAAAAATCGGACAGGGGGCTTGGGAAAAACTGTTTTTT.